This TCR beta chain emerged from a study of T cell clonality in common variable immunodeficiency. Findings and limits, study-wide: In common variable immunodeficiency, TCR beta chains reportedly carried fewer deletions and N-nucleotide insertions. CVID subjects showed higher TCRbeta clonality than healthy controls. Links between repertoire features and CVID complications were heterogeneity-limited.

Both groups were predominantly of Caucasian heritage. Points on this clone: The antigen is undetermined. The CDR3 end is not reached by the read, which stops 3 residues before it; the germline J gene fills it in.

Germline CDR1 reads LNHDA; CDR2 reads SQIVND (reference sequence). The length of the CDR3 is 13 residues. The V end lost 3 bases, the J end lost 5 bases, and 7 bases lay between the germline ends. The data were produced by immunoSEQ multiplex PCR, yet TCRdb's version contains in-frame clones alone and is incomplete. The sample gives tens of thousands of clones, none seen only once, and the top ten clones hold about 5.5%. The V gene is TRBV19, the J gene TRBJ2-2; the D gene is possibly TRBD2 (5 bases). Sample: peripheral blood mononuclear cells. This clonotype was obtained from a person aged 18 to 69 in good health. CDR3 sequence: CASSIGDTGELFF. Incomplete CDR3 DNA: TGTGCCAGTAGTATCGGGGATACCGGGGAG.